The sample holds a few counts of the clone carrying this T cell receptor beta chain. Antigen unknown. This entry belongs to a study of cytomegalovirus exposure and HLA in healthy donors. Overall study findings and caveats: Later on, a genetic analysis was performed. It linked a missense variant in DCLRE1C with V- and J-gene trimming of TCR beta.

Primers included in the PCR were 60 Vbeta and 13 Jbeta primers. TCRdb's table, derived via immunoSEQ multiplex PCR, lists solely in-frame clones and lacks some. The repertoire holds 100,000 to 120,000 clones, with approximately 86% as singletons. The CDR3 is 14 amino acids. Per the germline V gene, CDR1 is SGHRS and CDR2 is YFSETQ. V gave up 4 bases and J gave up 7 bases, with 14 bases separating them. The receptor was derived from a man between 18 and 35 years old in good health and CMV-seronegative. Sample: PBMCs. This chain links TRBV5-1 with TRBJ1-4; D not resolved. CDR3 loop: CASSATRGREKLFF. The CDR3 nucleotides read TGCGCCAGCAGCGCTACGAGAGGGCGTGAAAAACTGTTTTTT.